Listed here are 25 T cell receptor beta chains from one sample, sequenced in a study of metastatic and nonmetastatic thyroid tumors. TCRdb re-called the PCR reads through MiXCR. Of about 30,000 clones in the sample, 20% were seen once. The entire patient cohort was treatment-naive prior to thyroid surgery. Sequences were obtained from blood. The receptors originated from a female donor with papillary thyroid cancer or a benign thyroid nodule (not recorded which). Some clones in this sample may be carry-over from other donors' samples.

Regarding this clone: The junction and the germline gene differ at one end; a read error may be behind it. This chain joins TRBV28 and TRBJ1-5; D ambiguous. Germline V CDR1 and CDR2: MDHEN, SYDVKM. The CDR3 contains 15 residues. CDR3 DNA: TGTGCCAGCAGTTTATTGGGCAACTTAGATCAGCCCAAGCATTTT. It encodes CASSLLGNLDQPKHF.

There are many counts of this clone. The chain joins TRBV7-9 to TRBJ1-2; 8 positions match TRBD1. The ends lost 5 bases at V and 7 bases at J; junction bases unmatched: 12. Germline CDR1 SEHNR, CDR2 FQNEAQ (reference sequence). CDR3 size: 15 residues. The DNA for the CDR3 is TGTGCCAGCAGCAAGCAGGGGGCTTTTCTCTCTGGCTACACCTTC. It yields the protein CASSKQGAFLSGYTF.

This clone was observed a single time. It is likely a read error, because the conserved phenylalanine at the end of the CDR3 is missing. No DNA is shown, since the ends of the CDR3 on it are uncertain; the CDR3 is the one TCRdb lists. V usage is TRBV27 and J usage is TRBJ2-1; the table's D gene call, TRBD2, was not cross checked with the DNA. Including both end residues, the CDR3 is 14 amino acids long. Per germline, CDR1 MNHEY and CDR2 SMNVEV (reference sequence). This CDR3 reads CASSGTSGSDEQDY.

The CDR3 bases are TGTGCCAGCAGCTGGACAGGGGACACTGAAGCTTTCTTT. Protein sequence: CASSWTGDTEAFF. V gene TRBV27 combines with J gene TRBJ1-1; 9 bases fit TRBD1. The CDR3 totals 13 residues. Unmatched junction bases numbered 2, after V lost 6 bases and J lost 3 bases. CDR1 and CDR2 (germline): MNHEY, SMNVEV (reference sequence).

With respect to this clone: Compared with germline, one end of the junction differs, possibly owing to a read error. The chain employs TRBV7-2 and TRBJ2-7; D may be TRBD1 (6 bases). The CDR3 extends over 15 amino acids. Germline CDR1 SGHTA, CDR2 FQGNSA. The CDR3 loop reads CSSRNRDGASYEQYF. DNA of the CDR3: TGTTCCAGCCGGAACAGGGACGGGGCCTCCTACGAGCAGTACTTC.

This clone was recorded at least ten times. This chain uses TRBV25-1 with TRBJ2-5; D not resolved. The V gene lost 3 bases and the J gene lost 5 bases, with 16 bases spanning the gap. This CDR3 is built from 15 residues. In germline, CDR1 is MGHDK, CDR2 SYGVNS. CDR3 amino acids: CASSDIHNIGETQYF. CDR3 coding DNA: TGTGCCAGCAGTGATATACACAATATAGGGGAGACCCAGTACTTC.

This clone was found many times. This chain links TRBV19 with TRBJ2-1; TRBD2 matches 10 bases. J gave up 0 bases and V 7 bases, and 6 bases lay outside the gene matches. CDR3 length: 16 residues. The germline V gene encodes CDR1 LNHDA and CDR2 SQIVND (reference sequence). Written as DNA, the CDR3 is TGTGCCAGTACCCCACTAGCGGGGTCCTCCTACAATGAGCAGTTCTTC. Translated: CASTPLAGSSYNEQFF.

The CDR3 DNA sequence: TGTGCCAGCAGCTTAGTCGCAGGTCCATTCTATGGCTACACCTTC. Translated: CASSLVAGPFYGYTF. J is TRBJ1-2 and V is TRBV7-8; no clear D gene. Germline V CDR1 and CDR2: SGHVS, FQNEAQ. The CDR3 is made up of 15 amino acids. V lost 1 base and J 4 bases, leaving 13 bases between the germline ends.

The chain links TRBV19 to TRBJ1-5; 7 bases align to TRBD1. Germline V gene data show CDR1 as LNHDA and CDR2 as SQIVND (reference sequence). This CDR3 region has 16 residues. V shed 5 bases, J shed 2 bases, and the junction held 9 bases outside the gene matches. As DNA, the CDR3 is TGTGCCAGTAGTCCACGACAGGGTTCGGGCAATCAGCCCCAGCATTTT. This translates into CASSPRQGSGNQPQHF.

CDR3 in amino acids: CSARSGTYGIEQYF. CDR3 coding DNA: TGCAGTGCTAGATCCGGGACATACGGAATAGAGCAGTACTTC. The chain couples TRBV20-1 to TRBJ2-7; a possible D gene is TRBD1 (6 bases). The CDR3 contains 14 residues. V was clipped by 2 bases and J by 7 bases, with 18 bases between them. Looked up from germline, CDR1 is DFQATT and CDR2 is SNEGSKA (reference sequence).

This chain connects TRBV2 to TRBJ2-1; 11 nucleotides agree with TRBD2. The V gene's germline CDR1 is SNHLY and CDR2 FYNNEI. This CDR3 has 14 residues. Trimming cost V 8 bases and J 3 bases; bases outside gene matches: 3. The CDR3 DNA is TGTGCCAGCTTTAGCGGGAGGGGCTACAATGAGCAGTTCTTC. This encodes CASFSGRGYNEQFF.

V gene TRBV20-1 combines with J gene TRBJ2-7; TRBD2 matches 10 bases. This CDR3 comprises 14 residues. The V and J ends lost 5 bases and 4 bases, in that order; junction bases with no gene match: 8. Germline V CDR1 and CDR2: DFQATT, SNEGSKA (reference sequence). CDR3 nucleotides: TGCAGTGCTCCCCTCAGCGGGAGGGATTACGAGCAGTACTTC. It encodes CSAPLSGRDYEQYF.

This sequence joins TRBV10-3 and TRBJ1-2; 9 bases map to TRBD1. Trimming cost V 10 bases and J 14 bases; bases outside gene matches: 20. Germline V CDR1 and CDR2: ENHRY, SYGVKD. The CDR3 has 14 residues. The CDR3 DNA sequence: TGTGCCACCTCAACGGACAGGGGAGACTATGGCTCGACCTTC. It encodes CATSTDRGDYGSTF.

This chain uses TRBV15 with TRBJ2-2; no clear D. Trimming removed 3 bases at V and 7 bases at J, with 18 bases between. The CDR3 has 16 amino acids. CDR1 is LNHNV, CDR2 YYDKDF, per germline (reference sequence). CDR3 DNA sequence: TGTGCCACCAGCAGCCCCCGCGAAAATGTAGGCGGGGAGCTGTTTTTT. As protein: CATSSPRENVGGELFF.

This clone has more than one count but fewer than ten. The CDR3 loop reads CASSIPPSAVDEQFF. Written as DNA, the CDR3 is TGTGCCAGTAGTATCCCTCCTTCCGCAGTCGATGAGCAGTTCTTC. The J gene is TRBJ2-1, the V gene TRBV19; D is unclear. This CDR3 has 15 residues. Trimming cost V 3 bases and J 8 bases, with 17 bases left between them. Germline CDR1 reads LNHDA; CDR2 reads SQIVND (reference sequence).

This clone was recorded many times. This rearrangement joins TRBV2 to TRBJ1-1, with D tentatively TRBD1 (5 bases). Germline V gives CDR1 SNHLY, CDR2 FYNNEI. CDR3 length: 13 amino acids. Trimming took 6 bases from V and 1 from J, leaving 9 bases between them. In DNA, the CDR3 is TGTGCCAGCAGAATAGGACAGAACACTGAAGCTTTCTTT. This translates into CASRIGQNTEAFF. The full variable domain, completed using reference TRBV2 and TRBJ1-1, is EPEVTQTPSHQVTQMGQEVILRCVPISNHLYFYWYRQILGQKVEFLVSFYNNEISEKSEIFDDQFSVERPDGSNFTLKIRSTKLEDSAMYFCASRIGQNTEAFFGQGTRLTVV.

In its sample, this clone was seen a few times. The CDR3 protein is CATNGPPSTDTQYF. The CDR3 region has the DNA TGTGCCACCAACGGGCCGCCTAGCACAGATACGCAGTATTTT. The V gene is TRBV24-1, the J gene TRBJ2-3; D remains unclear. V lost 8 bases and J 0 bases, leaving 11 bases between the germline ends. The germline CDR1 and CDR2 sequences are KGHDR and SFDVKD. The CDR3 is 14 residues long.

This clone was detected many times. V and J are TRBV2 and TRBJ1-6; D may be TRBD1 (5 bases). Germline assignment: CDR1 SNHLY and CDR2 FYNNEI. V was pared by 9 bases and J by 10 bases, with 22 bases between. CDR3 length equals 15 residues. CDR3 sequence reads: CARTGTGTRGSPLHF. CDR3 in DNA: TGTGCCAGAACTGGGACGGGAACCCGTGGGTCACCCCTCCACTTT.

This clone appeared many times. V usage is TRBV11-1 and J usage is TRBJ1-1, with 8 positions matching TRBD1. Looked up from germline, CDR1 is SGHAT and CDR2 is FQDESV (reference sequence). The V segment lost 4 bases and the J segment 0 bases; nucleotides outside the gene matches: 10. There are 17 residues in the CDR3. DNA of the CDR3: TGTGCCAGCAGCTCATCCCCGACAGGGGAAATGAACACTGAAGCTTTCTTT. Translating it yields CASSSSPTGEMNTEAFF.

This clone was detected only a few times. The CDR3 region is CAAAGYNEQFF. CDR3 bases: TGTGCCGCCGCTGGGTACAATGAGCAGTTCTTC. The chain is built from TRBV6-1 and TRBJ2-1; no reliable D call. The germline V and J ends were trimmed by 11 bases and 4 bases, with 9 bases remaining between them. Germline CDR1 reads MNHNS; CDR2 reads SASEGT. This CDR3 comprises 11 residues.

This clone came up a few times. J is TRBJ2-2 and V is TRBV6-1, with TRBD2 identical over 12 bases. Per the germline V gene, CDR1 is MNHNS and CDR2 is SASEGT. Trimming at V came to 7 bases and at J to 5 bases, leaving 2 bases not matched to a gene. This CDR3 is 14 amino acids long. In nucleotides, the CDR3 is TGTGCCAGCACTACTAGCGGGAGGACCGGGGAGCTGTTTTTT. It is translated as CASTTSGRTGELFF.

Only a few counts were recorded for this clone. This rearrangement joins TRBV12-3 or TRBV12-4 to TRBJ2-5; maybe TRBD2 (6 bases). The V end lost 5 bases, the J end lost 5 bases, and 12 bases lay between the germline ends. This CDR3 has 13 amino acids. CDR3 sequence (DNA): TGTGCCAGCAGTAGAGGGAGCGGGGAGACCCAGTACTTC. Encoded protein: CASSRGSGETQYF.

This clone was seen ten or more times. The V and J genes are TRBV11-2 and TRBJ1-3; D is unclear. Germline V CDR1 and CDR2: SGHAT, FQNNGV. The ends were cut back, 7 bases at V and 0 bases at J, with 16 bases in the middle. The length of the CDR3 is 16 residues. In DNA, the CDR3 is TGTGCCAGCACTGAGGACCGCTTTACCTCTGGAAACACCATATATTTT. As protein: CASTEDRFTSGNTIYF. The full variable domain, its missing parts supplied by reference TRBV11-2 and TRBJ1-3, is EAGVAQSPRYKIIEKRQSVAFWCNPISGHATLYWYQQILGQGPKLLIQFQNNGVVDDSQLPKDRFSAERLKGVDSTLKIQPAKLEDSAVYLCASTEDRFTSGNTIYFGEGSWLTVV.

The V and J genes are TRBV30 and TRBJ2-7; 8 bases map to TRBD2. Germline-derived CDR1 and CDR2 are GTSNPN and SVGIG (reference sequence). V gave up 3 bases and J gave up 4 bases; unmatched junction bases: 5. This CDR3 region has 13 residues. The chain's CDR3 is CAWRAGAMYEQYF. CDR3 DNA: TGTGCCTGGAGAGCGGGGGCCATGTACGAGCAGTACTTC.

This clone was seen repeatedly, ten times or more. The chain has TRBV18 and TRBJ2-3; the D is unclear. Germline lookup yields CDR1 KGHSH and CDR2 LQKENI. Trimming took off 4 bases at V and 2 bases at J, with 19 bases between the two ends. The CDR3 is 17 residues long. The chain's CDR3 is CASSQPMDGSHTDTQYF. The DNA for the CDR3 is TGTGCCAGCTCACAACCAATGGACGGTTCTCACACAGATACGCAGTATTTT.